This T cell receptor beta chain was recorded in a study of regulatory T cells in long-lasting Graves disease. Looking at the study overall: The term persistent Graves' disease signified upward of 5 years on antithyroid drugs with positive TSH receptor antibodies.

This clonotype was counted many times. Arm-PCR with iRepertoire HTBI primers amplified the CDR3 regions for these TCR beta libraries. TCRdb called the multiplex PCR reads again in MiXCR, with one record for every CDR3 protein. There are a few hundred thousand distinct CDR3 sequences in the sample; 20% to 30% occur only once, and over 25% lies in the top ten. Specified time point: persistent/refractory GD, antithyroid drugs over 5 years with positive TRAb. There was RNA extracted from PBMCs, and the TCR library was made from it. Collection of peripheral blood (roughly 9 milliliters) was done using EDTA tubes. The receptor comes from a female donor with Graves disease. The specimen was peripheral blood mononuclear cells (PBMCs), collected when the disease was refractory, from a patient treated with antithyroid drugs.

CDR3 sequence reads: CASSPTVSYEQYF. CDR3 in DNA: TGTGCCAGCAGCCCGACCGTTTCCTACGAGCAGTACTTC. The chain combines TRBV3-1 with TRBJ2-7; D remains ambiguous. The CDR3 runs 13 residues. V lost 4 bases, J lost 1 base, and 8 bases lay in between. Germline V gene sequence: CDR1 LGHDT, CDR2 YNNKEL (reference sequence).